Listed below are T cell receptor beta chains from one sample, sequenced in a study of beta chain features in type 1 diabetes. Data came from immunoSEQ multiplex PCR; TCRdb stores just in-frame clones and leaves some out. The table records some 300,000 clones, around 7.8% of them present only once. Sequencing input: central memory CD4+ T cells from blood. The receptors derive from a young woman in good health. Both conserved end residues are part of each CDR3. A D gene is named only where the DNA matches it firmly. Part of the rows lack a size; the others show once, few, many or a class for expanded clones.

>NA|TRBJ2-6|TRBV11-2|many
CASSLGSGSGANVLTF
TGTGCCAGCAGCTTAGGGAGCGGCTCTGGGGCCAACGTCCTGACTTTC
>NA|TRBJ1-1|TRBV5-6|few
CASSLLSGTPWAFF
TGTGCCAGCAGCTTGTTAAGCGGGACCCCGTGGGCTTTCTTT
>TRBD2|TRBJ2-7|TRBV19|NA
CASSAAASGRYEQYF
TGTGCCAGTAGTGCAGCCGCTAGCGGGAGGTACGAGCAGTACTTC
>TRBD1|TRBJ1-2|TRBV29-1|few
CSVLNRGANYGYTF
TGCAGCGTCCTAAACAGGGGGGCTAACTATGGCTACACCTTC
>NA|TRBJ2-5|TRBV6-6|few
CASSLGSGRDSTQYF
TGTGCCAGCAGCCTTGGATCCGGACGGGATTCCACCCAGTACTTC
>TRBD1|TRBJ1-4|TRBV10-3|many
CAISETGQFNEKLFF
TGTGCCATCAGTGAGACGGGACAGTTTAATGAAAAACTGTTTTTT
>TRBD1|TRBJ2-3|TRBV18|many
CASSPSGQGALTDTQYF
TGTGCCAGCTCACCTTCCGGACAGGGGGCGCTGACAGATACGCAGTATTTT
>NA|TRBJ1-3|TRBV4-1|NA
CASSQALTQTASGNTIYF
TGCGCCAGCAGCCAAGCCCTTACTCAGACAGCCTCTGGAAACACCATATATTTT
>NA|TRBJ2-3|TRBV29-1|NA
CSVIRDLGNTQYF
TGCAGCGTTATACGGGATTTGGGTAATACGCAGTATTTT
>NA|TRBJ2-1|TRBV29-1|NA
CSADSRGGEQFF
TGCAGCGCAGACAGCCGAGGCGGTGAGCAGTTCTTC
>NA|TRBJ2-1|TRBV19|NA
CASSIQAGRGYNEQFF
TGTGCCAGTAGTATTCAAGCGGGCCGGGGCTACAATGAGCAGTTCTTC
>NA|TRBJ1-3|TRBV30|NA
CAWSTGFSGNTIYF
TGTGCCTGGAGTACGGGTTTCTCTGGAAACACCATATATTTT
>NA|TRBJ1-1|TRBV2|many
CASSEGAGTEAFF
TGTGCCAGCAGTGAGGGGGCTGGCACTGAAGCTTTCTTT
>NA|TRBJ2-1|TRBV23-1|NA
CASSQGAEGSYNEQFF
TGCGCCAGCAGTCAAGGGGCAGAAGGCTCCTACAATGAGCAGTTCTTC
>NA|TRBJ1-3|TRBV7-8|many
CASSSQPGNTIYF
TGTGCCAGCAGCAGCCAACCGGGAAACACCATATATTTT
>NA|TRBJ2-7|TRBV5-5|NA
CASSLWALQDSYEQYF
TGTGCCAGCAGCTTATGGGCGTTGCAGGACTCCTACGAGCAGTACTTC
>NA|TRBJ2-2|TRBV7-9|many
CASPSSPPGVPTGELFF
TGTGCCAGCCCCTCTAGCCCACCAGGGGTGCCCACCGGGGAGCTGTTTTTT
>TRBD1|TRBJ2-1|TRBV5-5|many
CASSPHYRGVSYNEQFF
TGTGCCAGCAGCCCGCACTACAGGGGCGTCTCCTACAATGAGCAGTTCTTC
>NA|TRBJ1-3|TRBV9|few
CASSATEPGNTIYF
TGTGCCAGCAGCGCCACAGAACCCGGAAACACCATATATTTT